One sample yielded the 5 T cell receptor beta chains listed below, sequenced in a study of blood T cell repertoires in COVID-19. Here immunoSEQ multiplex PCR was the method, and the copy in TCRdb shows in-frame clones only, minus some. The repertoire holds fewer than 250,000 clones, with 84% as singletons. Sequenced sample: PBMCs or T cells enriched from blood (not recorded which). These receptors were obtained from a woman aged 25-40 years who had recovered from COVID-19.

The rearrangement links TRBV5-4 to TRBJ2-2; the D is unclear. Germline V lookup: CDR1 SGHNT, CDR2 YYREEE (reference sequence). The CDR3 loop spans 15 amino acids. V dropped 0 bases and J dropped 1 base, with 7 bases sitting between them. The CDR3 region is CASSLVAGNTGELFF. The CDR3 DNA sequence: TGTGCCAGCAGCTTGGTTGCAGGGAACACCGGGGAGCTGTTTTTT.

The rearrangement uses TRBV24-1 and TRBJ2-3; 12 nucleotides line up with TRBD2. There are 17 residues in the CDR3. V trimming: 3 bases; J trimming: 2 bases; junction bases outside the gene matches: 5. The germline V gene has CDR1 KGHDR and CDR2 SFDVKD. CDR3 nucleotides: TGTGCCACCAGTGATGTTACTAGCGGGAGGCCCACAGATACGCAGTATTTT. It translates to CATSDVTSGRPTDTQYF.

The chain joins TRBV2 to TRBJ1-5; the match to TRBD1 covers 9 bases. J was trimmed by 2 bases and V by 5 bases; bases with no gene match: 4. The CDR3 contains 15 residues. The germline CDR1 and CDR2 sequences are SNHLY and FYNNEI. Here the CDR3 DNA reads TGTGCCAGCAGTTGGGACAGGGCAGGCAATCAGCCCCAGCATTTT. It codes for CASSWDRAGNQPQHF.

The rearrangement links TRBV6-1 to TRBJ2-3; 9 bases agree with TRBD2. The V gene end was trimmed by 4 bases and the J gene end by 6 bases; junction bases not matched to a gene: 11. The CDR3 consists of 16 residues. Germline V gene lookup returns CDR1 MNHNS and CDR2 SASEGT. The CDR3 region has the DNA TGTGCCAGCAGTGCTGGGACTAGCCGCGTGGTGGATACGCAGTATTTT. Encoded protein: CASSAGTSRVVDTQYF.

CDR3 sequence (DNA): TGTGCCAGCAGTTTGGGACAGGGGGGGACAGATACGCAGTATTTT. It is translated as CASSLGQGGTDTQYF. The chain employs TRBV6-2 or TRBV6-3 and TRBJ2-3; 11 bases fit TRBD1. The CDR3 has 15 residues. V lost 4 bases to trimming and J lost 3 bases; unmatched junction nucleotides: 3. The germline V gene has CDR1 MNHEY and CDR2 SVGEGT.